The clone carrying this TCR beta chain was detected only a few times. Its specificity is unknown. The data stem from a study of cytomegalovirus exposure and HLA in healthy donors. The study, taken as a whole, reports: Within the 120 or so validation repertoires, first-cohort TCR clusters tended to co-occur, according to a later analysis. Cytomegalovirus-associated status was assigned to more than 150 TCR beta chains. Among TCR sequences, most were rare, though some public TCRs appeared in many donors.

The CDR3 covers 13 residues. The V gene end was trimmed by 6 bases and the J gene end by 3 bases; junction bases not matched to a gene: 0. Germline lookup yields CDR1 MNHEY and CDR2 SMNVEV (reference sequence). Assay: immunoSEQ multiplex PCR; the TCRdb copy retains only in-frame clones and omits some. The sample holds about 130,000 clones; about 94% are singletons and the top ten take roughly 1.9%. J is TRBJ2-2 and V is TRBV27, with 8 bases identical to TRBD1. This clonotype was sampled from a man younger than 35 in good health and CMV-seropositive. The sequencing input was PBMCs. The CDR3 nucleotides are TGTGCCAGCAGGACAGGGGACACCGGGGAGCTGTTTTTT. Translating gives CASRTGDTGELFF.